This T cell receptor (beta chain) was observed in a study of beta chain features in type 1 diabetes. Findings and caveats of the study: Among all four CD4+ subsets, Type 1 diabetes patients had TCRB CDR3s that were moderately but significantly shorter. Lower insertion and higher deletion counts appeared at VDJ junctions in type 1 diabetes patients.

On this clone itself: The antigen remains undetermined. Additional DNA sequences in this sample encode the identical CDR3.

The investigators reverse transcribed all of the isolated RNA, so they sequenced expressed TCRB transcripts. Using immunoSEQ multiplex PCR, the repertoire was profiled, and TCRdb retains in-frame clones only, with some absent. The repertoire holds hundreds of thousands of clones, about 14% seen once, with roughly 0.04% in the top ten. The CDR3 spans 15 residues. Trimming pared 6 bases from V and 6 bases from J, leaving 22 bases between. Germline assignment: CDR1 SQVTM and CDR2 ANQGSEA. Donors underwent one heparinised blood draw, about 0.12 L on average. The chain combines TRBV29-1 with TRBJ2-3; D perhaps matches TRBD1 (6 bases). The sequence came from a man younger than 35 with type 1 diabetes. The material sequenced was naive CD4+ T cells from blood. In nucleotides, the CDR3 is TGCAGCGTGGATTCTACAGGTCGCACAGGGGATACGCAGTATTTT. It encodes CSVDSTGRTGDTQYF.